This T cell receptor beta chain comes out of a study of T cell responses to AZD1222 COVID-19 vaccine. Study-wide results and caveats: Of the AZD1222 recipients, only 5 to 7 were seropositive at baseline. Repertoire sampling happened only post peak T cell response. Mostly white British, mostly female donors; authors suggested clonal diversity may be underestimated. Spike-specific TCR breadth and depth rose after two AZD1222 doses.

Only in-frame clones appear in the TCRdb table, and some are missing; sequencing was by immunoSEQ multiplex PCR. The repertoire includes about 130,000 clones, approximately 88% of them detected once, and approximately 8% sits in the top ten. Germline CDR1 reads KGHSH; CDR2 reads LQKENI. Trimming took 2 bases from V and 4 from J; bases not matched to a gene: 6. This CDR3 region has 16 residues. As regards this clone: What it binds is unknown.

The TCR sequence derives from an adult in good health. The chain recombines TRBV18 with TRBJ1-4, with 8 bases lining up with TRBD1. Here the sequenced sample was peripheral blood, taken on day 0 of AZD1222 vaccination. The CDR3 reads CASSPSGTGFNEKLFF. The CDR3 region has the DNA TGTGCCAGCTCACCATCCGGGACAGGCTTTAATGAAAAACTGTTTTTT.